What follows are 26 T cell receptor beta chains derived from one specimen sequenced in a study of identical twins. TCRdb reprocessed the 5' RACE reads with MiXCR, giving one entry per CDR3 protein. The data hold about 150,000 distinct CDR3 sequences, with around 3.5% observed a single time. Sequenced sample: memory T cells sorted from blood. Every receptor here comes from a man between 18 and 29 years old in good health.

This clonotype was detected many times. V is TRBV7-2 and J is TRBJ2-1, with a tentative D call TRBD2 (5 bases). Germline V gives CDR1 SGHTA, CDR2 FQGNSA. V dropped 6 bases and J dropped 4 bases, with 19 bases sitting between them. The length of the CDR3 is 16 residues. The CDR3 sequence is CASSLGAGLIYNEQFF. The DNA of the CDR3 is TGTGCCAGCAGTCTAGGTGCGGGCCTCATATACAATGAGCAGTTCTTC.

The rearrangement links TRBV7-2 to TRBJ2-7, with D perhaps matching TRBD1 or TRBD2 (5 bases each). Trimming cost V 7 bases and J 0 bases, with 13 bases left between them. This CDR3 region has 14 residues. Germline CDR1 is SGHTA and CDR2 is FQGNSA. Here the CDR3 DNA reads TGTGCCAGCAAGGTAGAGGGGCACTCCTACGAGCAGTACTTC. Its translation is CASKVEGHSYEQYF.

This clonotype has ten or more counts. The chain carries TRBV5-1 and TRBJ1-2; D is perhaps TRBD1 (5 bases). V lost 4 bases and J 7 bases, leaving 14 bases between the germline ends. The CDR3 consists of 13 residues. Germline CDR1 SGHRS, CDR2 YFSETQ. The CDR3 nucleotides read TGCGCCAGCAGCCCGGAAGGGGCAGGTGGCTACACCTTC. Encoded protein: CASSPEGAGGYTF.

The CDR3 region is CASSGASTDTQYF. The DNA for the CDR3 is TGTGCCAGCAGCGGAGCTAGCACAGATACGCAGTATTTT. The chain has TRBV2 and TRBJ2-3; D uncertain. This CDR3 is 13 amino acids long. The V end was cut by 6 bases, the J end by 0 bases, with 7 bases between. Germline values: CDR1 SNHLY, CDR2 FYNNEI.

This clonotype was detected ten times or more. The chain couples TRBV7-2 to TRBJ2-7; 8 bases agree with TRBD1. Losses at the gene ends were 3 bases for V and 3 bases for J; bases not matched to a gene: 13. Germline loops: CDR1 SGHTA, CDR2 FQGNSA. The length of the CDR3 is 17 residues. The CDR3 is CASSLGTGQGRFYEQYF. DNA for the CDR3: TGTGCCAGCAGCTTGGGGACTGGACAGGGCCGATTCTACGAGCAGTACTTC.

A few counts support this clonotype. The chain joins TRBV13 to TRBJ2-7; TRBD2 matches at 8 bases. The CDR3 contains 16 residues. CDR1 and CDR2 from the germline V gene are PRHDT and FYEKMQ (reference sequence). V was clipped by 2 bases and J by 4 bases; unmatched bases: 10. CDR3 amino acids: CASSLFAGGVRYEQYF. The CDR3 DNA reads TGTGCCAGCAGCTTATTTGCGGGAGGAGTGCGTTACGAGCAGTACTTC.

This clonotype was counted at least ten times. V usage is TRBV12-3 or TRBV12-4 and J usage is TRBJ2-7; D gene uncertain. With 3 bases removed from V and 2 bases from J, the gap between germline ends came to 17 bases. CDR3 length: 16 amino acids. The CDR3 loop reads CASSFFGLGLAYEQYV. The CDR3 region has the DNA TGTGCCAGCAGTTTTTTCGGCCTTGGCCTAGCCTACGAGCAGTACGTC.

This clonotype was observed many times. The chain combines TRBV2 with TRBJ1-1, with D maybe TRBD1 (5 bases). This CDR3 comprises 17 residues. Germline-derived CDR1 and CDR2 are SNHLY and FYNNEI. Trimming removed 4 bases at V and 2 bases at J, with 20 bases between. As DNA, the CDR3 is TGTGCCAGCAGTGTCCGTACCGAGGGGTTACTAAACACTGAAGCTTTCTTT. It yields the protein CASSVRTEGLLNTEAFF. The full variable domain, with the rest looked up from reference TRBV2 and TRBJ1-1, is EPEVTQTPSHQVTQMGQEVILRCVPISNHLYFYWYRQILGQKVEFLVSFYNNEISEKSEIFDDQFSVERPDGSNFTLKIRSTKLEDSAMYFCASSVRTEGLLNTEAFFGQGTRLTVV.

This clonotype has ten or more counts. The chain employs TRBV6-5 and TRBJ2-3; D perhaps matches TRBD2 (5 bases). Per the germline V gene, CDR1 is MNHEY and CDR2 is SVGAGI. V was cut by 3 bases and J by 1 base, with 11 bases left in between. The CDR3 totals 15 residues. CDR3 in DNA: TGTGCCAGCAGTTATGGATGGCGGGGCACAGATACGCAGTATTTT. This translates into CASSYGWRGTDTQYF.

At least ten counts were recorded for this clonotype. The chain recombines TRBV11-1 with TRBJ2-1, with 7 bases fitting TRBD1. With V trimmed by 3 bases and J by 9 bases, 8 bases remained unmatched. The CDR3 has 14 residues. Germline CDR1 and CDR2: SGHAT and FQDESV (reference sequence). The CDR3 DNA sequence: TGTGCCAGCAGCTTTCTTGTAGGGGGCGGTGAGCAGTTCTTC. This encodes CASSFLVGGGEQFF. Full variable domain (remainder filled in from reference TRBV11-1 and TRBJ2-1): EAEVAQSPRYKITEKSQAVAFWCDPISGHATLYWYRQILGQGPELLVQFQDESVVDDSQLPKDRFSAERLKGVDSTLKIQPAELGDSAMYLCASSFLVGGGEQFFGPGTRLTVL.

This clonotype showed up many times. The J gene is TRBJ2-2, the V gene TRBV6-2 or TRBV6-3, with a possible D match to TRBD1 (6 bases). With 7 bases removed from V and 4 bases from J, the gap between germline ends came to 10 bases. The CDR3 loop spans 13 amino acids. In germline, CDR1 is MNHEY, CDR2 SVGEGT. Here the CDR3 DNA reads TGTGCCAGCACAAAAGGGGGCACCGGGGAGCTGTTTTTT. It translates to CASTKGGTGELFF.

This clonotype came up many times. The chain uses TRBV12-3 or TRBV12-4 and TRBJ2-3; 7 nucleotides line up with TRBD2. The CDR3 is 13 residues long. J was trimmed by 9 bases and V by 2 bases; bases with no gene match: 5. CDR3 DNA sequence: TGTGCCAGCAGTTTACGGGAGGAGGGAACGCAGTATTTT. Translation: CASSLREEGTQYF.

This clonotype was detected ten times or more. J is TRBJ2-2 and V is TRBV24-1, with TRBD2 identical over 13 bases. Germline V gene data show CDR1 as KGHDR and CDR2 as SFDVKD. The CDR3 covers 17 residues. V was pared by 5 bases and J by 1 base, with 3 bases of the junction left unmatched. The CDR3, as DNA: TGTGCCACCAGTGCACGGACTAGCGGGAGGAACACCGGGGAGCTGTTTTTT. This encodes CATSARTSGRNTGELFF.

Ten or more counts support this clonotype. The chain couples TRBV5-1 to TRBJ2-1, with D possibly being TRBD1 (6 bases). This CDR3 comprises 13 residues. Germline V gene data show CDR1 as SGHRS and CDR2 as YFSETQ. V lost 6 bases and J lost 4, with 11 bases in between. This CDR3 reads CASILGQYNEQFF. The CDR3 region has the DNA TGCGCCAGCATCCTTGGACAGTACAATGAGCAGTTCTTC.

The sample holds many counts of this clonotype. The CDR3 nucleotides are TGCAGTGCTAGAGACCCCCAGGGACTAGGGGATGAGCAGTTCTTC. Protein sequence: CSARDPQGLGDEQFF. The rearrangement uses TRBV20-1 and TRBJ2-1; TRBD2 matches 8 bases. V was clipped by 0 bases and J by 8 bases; unmatched bases: 9. CDR1 DFQATT and CDR2 SNEGSKA come from the germline V gene (reference sequence). This CDR3 is 15 amino acids long.

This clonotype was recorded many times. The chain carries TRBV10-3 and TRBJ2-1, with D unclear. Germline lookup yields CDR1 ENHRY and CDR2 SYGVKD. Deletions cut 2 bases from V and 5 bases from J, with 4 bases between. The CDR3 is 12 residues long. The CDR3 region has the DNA TGTGCCATCAGTGAGACGAACAATGAGCAGTTCTTC. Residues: CAISETNNEQFF.

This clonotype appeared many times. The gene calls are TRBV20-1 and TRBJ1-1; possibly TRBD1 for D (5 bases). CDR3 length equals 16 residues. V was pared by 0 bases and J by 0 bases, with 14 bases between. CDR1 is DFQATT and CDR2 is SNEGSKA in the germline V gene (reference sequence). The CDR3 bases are TGCAGTGCTAGAGATTGGGGGGGTGGAATGAACACTGAAGCTTTCTTT. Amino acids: CSARDWGGGMNTEAFF.

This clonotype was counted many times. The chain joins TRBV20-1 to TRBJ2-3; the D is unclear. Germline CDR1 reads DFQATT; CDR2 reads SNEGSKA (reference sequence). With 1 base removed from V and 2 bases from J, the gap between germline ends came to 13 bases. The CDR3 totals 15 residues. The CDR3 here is CSARVSGRLTDTQYF. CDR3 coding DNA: TGCAGTGCTAGAGTATCGGGTCGGCTCACAGATACGCAGTATTTT.

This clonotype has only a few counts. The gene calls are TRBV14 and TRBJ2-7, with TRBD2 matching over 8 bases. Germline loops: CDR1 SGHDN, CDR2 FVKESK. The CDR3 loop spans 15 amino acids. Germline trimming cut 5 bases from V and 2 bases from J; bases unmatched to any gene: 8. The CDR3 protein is CASSYLAGAPYEQYF. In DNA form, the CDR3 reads TGTGCCAGCAGCTACCTAGCGGGTGCTCCCTACGAGCAGTACTTC.

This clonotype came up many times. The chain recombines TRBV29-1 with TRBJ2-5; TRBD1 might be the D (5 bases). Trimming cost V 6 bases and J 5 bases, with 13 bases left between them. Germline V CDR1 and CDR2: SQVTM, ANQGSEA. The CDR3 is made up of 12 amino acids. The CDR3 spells CSVGVPGETQYF. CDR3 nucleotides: TGCAGCGTAGGGGTGCCCGGGGAGACCCAGTACTTC.

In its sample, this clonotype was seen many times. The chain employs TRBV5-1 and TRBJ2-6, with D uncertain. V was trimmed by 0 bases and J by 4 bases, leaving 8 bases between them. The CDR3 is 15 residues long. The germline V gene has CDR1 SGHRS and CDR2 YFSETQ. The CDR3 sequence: CASSLAGPGANVLTF. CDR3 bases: TGCGCCAGCAGCTTGGCAGGCCCCGGGGCCAACGTCCTGACTTTC.

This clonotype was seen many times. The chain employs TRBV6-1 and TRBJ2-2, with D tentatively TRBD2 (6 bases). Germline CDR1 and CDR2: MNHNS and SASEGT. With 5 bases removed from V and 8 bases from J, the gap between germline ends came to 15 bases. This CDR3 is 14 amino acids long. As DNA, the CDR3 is TGTGCCAGCAGTCCGTTCTGGGAGGCGGGGGAGCTGTTTTTT. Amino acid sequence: CASSPFWEAGELFF.

In nucleotides, the CDR3 is TGTGCCAGCTCACCAAGTCGGACAGGATTCACAGATACGCAGTATTTT. Protein product: CASSPSRTGFTDTQYF. The V call is TRBV18, the J call TRBJ2-3; TRBD1 matches at 7 bases. Trimming removed 2 bases from V and 2 bases from J; junction bases left unmatched: 7. The length of the CDR3 is 16 residues. The germline V gene has CDR1 KGHSH and CDR2 LQKENI.

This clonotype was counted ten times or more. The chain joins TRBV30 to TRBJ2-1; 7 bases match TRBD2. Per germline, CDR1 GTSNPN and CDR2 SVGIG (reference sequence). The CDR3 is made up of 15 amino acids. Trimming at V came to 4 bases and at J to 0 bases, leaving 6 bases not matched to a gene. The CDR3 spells CAWKIAGSSYNEQFF. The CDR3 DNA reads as TGTGCCTGGAAAATAGCGGGTAGCTCCTACAATGAGCAGTTCTTC. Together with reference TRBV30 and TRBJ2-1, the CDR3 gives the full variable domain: SQTIHQWPATLVQPVGSPLSLECTVEGTSNPNLYWYRQAAGRGLQLLFYSVGIGQISSEVPQNLSASRPQDRQFILSSKKLLLSDSGFYLCAWKIAGSSYNEQFFGPGTRLTVL.

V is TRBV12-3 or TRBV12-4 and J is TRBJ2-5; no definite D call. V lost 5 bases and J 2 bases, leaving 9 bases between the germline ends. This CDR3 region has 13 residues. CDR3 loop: CASSRIRQETQYF. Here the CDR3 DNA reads TGTGCCAGCAGTCGCATTAGACAAGAGACCCAGTACTTC.

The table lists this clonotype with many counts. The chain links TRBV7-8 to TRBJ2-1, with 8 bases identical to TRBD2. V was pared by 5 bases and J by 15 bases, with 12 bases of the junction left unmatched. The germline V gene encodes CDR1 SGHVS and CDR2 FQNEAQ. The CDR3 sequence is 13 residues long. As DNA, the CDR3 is TGTGCCAGCAGCACCCAGCCCGGGAGGGCCACGTTCTTC. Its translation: CASSTQPGRATFF.